In its sample, the clone carrying this TCR beta chain was seen a few times. The antigen remains undetermined. The data were obtained in a study of blood T cells in healthy people across ages. Broader study findings: Age advanced and TCR beta diversity per million T cells fell, roughly linearly. A conclusive naive versus antigen-experienced comparison was prevented by the unsorted PBMCs.

Extractions gave at least 5.5 micrograms of total RNA per sample. With a J-beta primer mix and a sample-barcoded 5' primer, a second PCR ran roughly 6 to 11 cycles. TCRdb passed the 5' RACE reads through MiXCR, listing each CDR3 protein once. This sample yields about a million distinct CDR3 sequences, of which roughly 52% are seen a single time; about an eighth belongs to the top ten. This CDR3 is 14 amino acids long. Looked up from germline, CDR1 is DFQATT and CDR2 is SNEGSKA (reference sequence). Between the trimmed V and J ends, which lost 2 bases and 4 bases, there was a span of 12 bases. The chain has TRBV20-1 and TRBJ1-5, with D perhaps TRBD1 (6 bases). The sample consisted of blood. This clonotype was obtained from a young man in good health. CDR3 loop: CSARLGGPNQPQHF. Written as DNA, the CDR3 is TGCAGTGCTAGACTCGGGGGGCCTAATCAGCCCCAGCATTTT.